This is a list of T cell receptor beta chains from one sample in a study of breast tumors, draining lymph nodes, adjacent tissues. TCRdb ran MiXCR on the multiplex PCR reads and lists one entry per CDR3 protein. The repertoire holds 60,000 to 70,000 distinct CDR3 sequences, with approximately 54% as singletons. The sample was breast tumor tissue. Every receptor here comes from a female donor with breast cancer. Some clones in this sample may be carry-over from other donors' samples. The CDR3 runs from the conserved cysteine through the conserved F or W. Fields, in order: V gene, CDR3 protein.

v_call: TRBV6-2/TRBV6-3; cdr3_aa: CASSYKASGGYEQYF
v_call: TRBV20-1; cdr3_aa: CSARRTGGNYGYTF
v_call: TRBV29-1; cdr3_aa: CSVETGGGDTQYF
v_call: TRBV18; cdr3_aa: CASSPTAVGRAVEQYF
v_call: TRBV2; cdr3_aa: CASSDKGAGEQYF
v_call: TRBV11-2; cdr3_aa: CASSPGTSGRPDTQYF
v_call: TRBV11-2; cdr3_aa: CASSTRLWDGEKLFF
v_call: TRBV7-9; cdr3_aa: CASSFYICSAREGAGAYEQYF
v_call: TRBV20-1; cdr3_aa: CSAIPPGSYNSPLHF
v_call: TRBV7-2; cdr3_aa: CASSLGASPYEQYF
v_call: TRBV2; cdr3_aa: CASAGQGARYEQYF
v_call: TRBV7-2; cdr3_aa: CASSRDVYGTFSYEQYF
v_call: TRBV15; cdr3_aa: CATSRGTSGRAPDTQYF
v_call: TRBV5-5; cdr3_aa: CASSLESAPAVYEQYF
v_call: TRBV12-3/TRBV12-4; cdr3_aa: CASSLLSRQYF
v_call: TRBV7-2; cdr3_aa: CASSVRPVNTEAFF
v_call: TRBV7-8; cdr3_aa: CASSLARGTSNSPLHF